Below are 6 T cell receptor beta chains sequenced from a single sample in a study of blood T cell repertoires in COVID-19. Sequencing was performed with immunoSEQ multiplex PCR; in TCRdb, only in-frame clones are kept and a portion is missing. The sample records tens of thousands of clones, 86% being singletons. Sequenced material: peripheral blood. The receptor source for this set is a man aged 50 to 59 with active or convalescent COVID-19.

The V call is TRBV5-1, the J call TRBJ1-1, with 9 bases identical to TRBD1. The CDR3 extends over 15 amino acids. V lost 0 bases and J lost 7; bases outside the gene matches: 7. Germline lookup yields CDR1 SGHRS and CDR2 YFSETQ. CDR3 nucleotide sequence: TGCGCCAGCAGCTTGGGTGGACAGGGGAGGGATGAAGCTTTCTTT. Its translation is CASSLGGQGRDEAFF.

The V and J genes are TRBV4-3 and TRBJ1-1; 8 nucleotides line up with TRBD1. V shed 1 base, J shed 6 bases, and the junction held 4 bases outside the gene matches. The CDR3 totals 14 residues. CDR1 and CDR2 from the germline V gene are LGHNA and YSLEER. CDR3 region: CASSQGMTGAEAFF. DNA of the CDR3: TGCGCCAGCAGCCAAGGTATGACAGGGGCTGAAGCTTTCTTT.

V and J are TRBV3-1 (or the pseudogene TRBV3-2) and TRBJ1-3; D not certain. CDR1 is LGHDT and CDR2 is YNNKEL in the germline V gene (reference sequence). V was pared by 0 bases and J by 0 bases, with 12 bases between. This CDR3 comprises 17 residues. The CDR3 sequence is CASSQEVRPGSGNTIYF. The CDR3 DNA reads as TGTGCCAGCAGCCAAGAGGTCAGGCCCGGCTCTGGAAACACCATATATTTT.

J is TRBJ1-2 and V is TRBV14; TRBD1 is a possible D gene (6 bases). V was cut by 6 bases and J by 9 bases, with 14 bases left in between. The CDR3 has 12 amino acids. Germline CDR1 is SGHDN and CDR2 is FVKESK. CDR3 bases: TGTGCCAGCAGTCTGCAGGGGAACAGCTACACCTTC. This codes for CASSLQGNSYTF.

The rearrangement joins TRBV19 to TRBJ2-3; no definite D call. The CDR3 sequence is 16 residues long. CDR1 and CDR2 from the germline V gene are LNHDA and SQIVND (reference sequence). The germline V and J ends were trimmed by 8 bases and 1 base, with 19 bases remaining between them. CDR3 residues: CASAKFNAGGTDTQYF. In DNA, the CDR3 is TGTGCCAGTGCAAAATTTAACGCCGGAGGCACAGATACGCAGTATTTT.

The chain links TRBV11-2 to TRBJ2-1, with 11 bases aligning to TRBD2. The CDR3 covers 16 residues. Germline values: CDR1 SGHAT, CDR2 FQNNGV. After removal of 1 base from V and 6 bases from J, the junction contained 5 bases not matched to a gene. CDR3 bases: TGTGCCAGCAGCTTAGCCATTACTAGCGGGGGCAATGAGCAGTTCTTC. Translation gives CASSLAITSGGNEQFF.